The text below deals with one T cell receptor (beta chain). Its target is unknown. One entry per CDR3 protein results from TCRdb running MiXCR on the 5' RACE reads. The data hold 420,000 or so distinct CDR3 sequences, with about a fifth observed a single time. Per germline, CDR1 MDHEN and CDR2 SYDVKM. The CDR3 is made up of 20 amino acids. V was pared by 5 bases and J by 5 bases, with 20 bases of the junction left unmatched. These data are taken from a study of identical twins. Findings and caveats of the study: Sequences that were out-of-frame, alpha and twin-shared displayed an excess of low generation probability. Abundant beta clonotypes from cord blood bore fewer insertions; memory repertoires lacked this pattern. Because invariant MAIT and iNKT cells could be present, zero-insertion analyses could be partly confounded.

The clonotype comes from a man between 45 and 60 years old in good health. This chain uses TRBV28 with TRBJ2-1; TRBD2 matches at 11 bases. What was sequenced was naive T cells sorted from blood. CDR3 sequence reads: CASSPPGTSGQYFSNNEQFF. The CDR3 DNA is TGTGCCAGCAGTCCCCCGGGGACTAGCGGTCAATACTTTTCCAACAATGAGCAGTTCTTC.